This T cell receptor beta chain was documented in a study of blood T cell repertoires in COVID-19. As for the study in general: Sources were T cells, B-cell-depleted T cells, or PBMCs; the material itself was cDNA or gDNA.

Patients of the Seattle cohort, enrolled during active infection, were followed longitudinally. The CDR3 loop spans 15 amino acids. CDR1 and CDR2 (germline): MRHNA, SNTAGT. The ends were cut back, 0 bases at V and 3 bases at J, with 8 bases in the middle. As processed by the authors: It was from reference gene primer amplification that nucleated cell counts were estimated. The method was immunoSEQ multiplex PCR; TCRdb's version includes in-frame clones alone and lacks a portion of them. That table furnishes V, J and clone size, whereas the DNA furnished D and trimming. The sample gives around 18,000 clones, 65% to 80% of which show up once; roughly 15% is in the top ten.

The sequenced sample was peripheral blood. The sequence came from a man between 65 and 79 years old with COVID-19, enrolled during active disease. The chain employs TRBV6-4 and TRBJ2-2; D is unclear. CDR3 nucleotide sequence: TGTGCCAGCAGTGACTCGGCCAGGCACACCGGGGAGCTGTTTTTT. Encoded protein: CASSDSARHTGELFF.